The entry below describes one T cell receptor beta chain. This table comes from immunoSEQ multiplex PCR, and its TCRdb copy is limited to in-frame clones, with some not included. The table lists about 120,000 clones, approximately 90% of them singletons, with about 7.2% in the top ten. J gave up 7 bases and V 5 bases, and 10 bases lay outside the gene matches. The CDR3 length is 15 residues. The germline V gene encodes CDR1 LNHDA and CDR2 SQIVND (reference sequence). This record comes from a study of control samples from healthy donors and cancer patients. Sequences were obtained from blood. V and J are TRBV19 and TRBJ1-1; 10 positions match TRBD1. This clonotype was obtained from a woman aged 18-35 years in good health. The CDR3 bases are TGTGCCAGTAGTCGGACCGGGACAGGGGCCGGTGAAGCTTTCTTT. Protein: CASSRTGTGAGEAFF.